The 9 T cell receptor beta chains presented below share a single source sample, sequenced in a study of cytomegalovirus exposure and HLA in healthy donors. The PCR was carried out with 60 Vbeta primers and 13 Jbeta primers. This table comes from immunoSEQ multiplex PCR, and its TCRdb copy is limited to in-frame clones, with some not included. Of roughly 190,000 clones listed, 60% to 80% are singletons. Sequencing input: PBMCs. The source is a female donor in good health and CMV-seronegative.

Turning to this clone: Other DNA sequences in the same sample also yield this CDR3. The rearrangement uses TRBV28 and TRBJ2-7; no reliable D call. CDR1 and CDR2 from the germline V gene are MDHEN and SYDVKM. Trimming left V 3 bases short and J 1 base short, with 7 bases between. The CDR3 runs 13 residues. The CDR3 nucleotides are TGTGCCAGCAGTTTCCGAGGTTCCTACGAGCAGTACTTC. It specifies CASSFRGSYEQYF.

This clone was counted a few times. The V call is TRBV6-5, the J call TRBJ2-7; D remains unclear. CDR3 length: 15 residues. Trimming shortened V by 2 bases and J by 2 bases, and 13 bases separated the two germline ends. CDR1 is MNHEY and CDR2 is SVGAGI in the germline V gene. CDR3 sequence: CASSYGTIAAYEQYF. The CDR3 coding sequence is TGTGCCAGCAGTTACGGAACAATCGCGGCCTACGAGCAGTACTTC.

V is TRBV9 and J is TRBJ1-1, with D possibly being TRBD1 (5 bases). V was shortened by 1 base and J by 3 bases, with 7 bases between the two germline ends. CDR3 size: 13 residues. Germline V gives CDR1 SGDLS, CDR2 YYNGEE. CDR3: CASSVLGDTEAFF. CDR3 nucleotides: TGTGCCAGCAGCGTACTAGGGGACACTGAAGCTTTCTTT.

This clone turned up a few times. The rearrangement links TRBV19 to TRBJ2-5, with D possibly matching TRBD2 (6 bases). The germline V and J ends were trimmed by 2 bases and 2 bases, with 9 bases remaining between them. CDR1 is LNHDA and CDR2 is SQIVND in the germline V gene (reference sequence). The CDR3 runs 14 residues. This chain's CDR3 is CASSITGDQETQYF. The DNA of the CDR3 is TGTGCCAGTAGTATAACGGGGGATCAAGAGACCCAGTACTTC.

A few counts support this clone. The V call is TRBV28, the J call TRBJ2-1; 9 nucleotides match TRBD2. This CDR3 region has 15 residues. The germline CDR1 and CDR2 sequences are MDHEN and SYDVKM. J gave up 2 bases and V 1 base, and 0 bases lay outside the gene matches. CDR3 sequence (DNA): TGTGCCAGCAGTTTATTAGCGGGAGCCTACAATGAGCAGTTCTTC. Amino acid sequence: CASSLLAGAYNEQFF.

The chain employs TRBV19 and TRBJ1-2, with D possibly matching TRBD1 (5 bases). This CDR3 has 15 residues. Germline V gene data show CDR1 as LNHDA and CDR2 as SQIVND (reference sequence). Deletions cut 1 base from V and 1 base from J, with 10 bases between. The CDR3 loop is CASSIAQTVNYGYTF. DNA of the CDR3: TGTGCCAGTAGTATAGCGCAGACAGTTAACTATGGCTACACCTTC.

The chain is built from TRBV6-6 and TRBJ1-5; D gene unclear. Trimming stripped 5 bases from V and 2 bases from J, with 13 bases between. Germline V gene data show CDR1 as MNHNY and CDR2 as SVGAGI (reference sequence). This CDR3 is built from 15 residues. For the CDR3, the DNA is TGTGCCAGCAGTATACTCGACATGGGCAATCAGCCCCAGCATTTT. Translated: CASSILDMGNQPQHF.

The chain links TRBV5-1 to TRBJ2-7, with 8 bases identical to TRBD2. Germline CDR1 SGHRS, CDR2 YFSETQ. Trimming removed 4 bases from V and 0 bases from J; junction bases left unmatched: 9. The CDR3 totals 16 residues. DNA for the CDR3: TGCGCCAGCAGCCGGCTCGGACTAGCAGACTCCTACGAGCAGTACTTC. This gives the protein CASSRLGLADSYEQYF.

The chain recombines TRBV5-1 with TRBJ2-5; tentatively, D is TRBD1 (5 bases). The CDR3 runs to 14 residues. CDR1 is SGHRS, CDR2 YFSETQ, per germline. V gave up 2 bases and J gave up 2 bases, with 10 bases separating them. The DNA of the CDR3 is TGCGCCAGCAGCTTCACACGACAGCAAGAGACCCAGTACTTC. It yields the protein CASSFTRQQETQYF.